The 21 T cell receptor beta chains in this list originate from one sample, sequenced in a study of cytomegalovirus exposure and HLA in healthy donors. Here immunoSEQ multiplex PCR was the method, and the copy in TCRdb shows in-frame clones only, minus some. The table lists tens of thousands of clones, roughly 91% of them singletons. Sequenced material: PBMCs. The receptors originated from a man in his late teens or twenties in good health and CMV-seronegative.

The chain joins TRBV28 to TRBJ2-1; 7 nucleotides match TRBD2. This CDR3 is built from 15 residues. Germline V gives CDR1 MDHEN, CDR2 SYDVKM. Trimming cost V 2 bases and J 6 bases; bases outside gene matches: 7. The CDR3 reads CASSLRPTSSNEQFF. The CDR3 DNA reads TGTGCCAGCAGTTTAAGACCGACTAGCTCCAATGAGCAGTTCTTC.

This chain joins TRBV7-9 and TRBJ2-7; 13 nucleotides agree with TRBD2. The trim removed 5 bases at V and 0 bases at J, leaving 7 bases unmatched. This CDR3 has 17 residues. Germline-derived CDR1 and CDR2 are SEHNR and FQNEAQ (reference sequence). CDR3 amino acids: CASSNGLAGVSSYEQYF. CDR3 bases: TGTGCCAGCAGCAACGGACTAGCGGGGGTTAGCTCCTACGAGCAGTACTTC.

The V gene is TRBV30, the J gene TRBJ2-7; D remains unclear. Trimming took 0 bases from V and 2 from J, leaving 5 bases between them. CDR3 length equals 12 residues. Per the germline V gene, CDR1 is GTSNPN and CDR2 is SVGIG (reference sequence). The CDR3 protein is CAWSVTAYEQYF. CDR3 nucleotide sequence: TGTGCCTGGAGTGTAACGGCCTACGAGCAGTACTTC.

CDR3 DNA sequence: TGTGCCAGCAGCTTAGCCGGGGGGGCCAGCACAGATACGCAGTATTTT. Translated, it gives CASSLAGGASTDTQYF. V is TRBV4-2 and J is TRBJ2-3, with TRBD2 matching 8 bases. V dropped 5 bases and J dropped 0; count of bases not matched to a gene: 7. The CDR3 has 16 residues. The germline V gene encodes CDR1 LGHNA and CDR2 YNFKEQ.

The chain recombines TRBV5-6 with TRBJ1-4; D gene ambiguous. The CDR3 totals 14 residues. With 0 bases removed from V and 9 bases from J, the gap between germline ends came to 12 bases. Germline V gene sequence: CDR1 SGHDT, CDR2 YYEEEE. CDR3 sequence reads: CASSLGQASQKLFF. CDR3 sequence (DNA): TGTGCCAGCAGCTTGGGCCAGGCTAGCCAAAAACTGTTTTTT.

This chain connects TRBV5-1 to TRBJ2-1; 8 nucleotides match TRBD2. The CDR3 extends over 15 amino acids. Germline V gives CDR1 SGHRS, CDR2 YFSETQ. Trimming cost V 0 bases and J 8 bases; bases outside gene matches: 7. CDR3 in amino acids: CASSLGSGTGDEQFF. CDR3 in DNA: TGCGCCAGCAGCTTGGGTAGCGGGACCGGGGATGAGCAGTTCTTC.

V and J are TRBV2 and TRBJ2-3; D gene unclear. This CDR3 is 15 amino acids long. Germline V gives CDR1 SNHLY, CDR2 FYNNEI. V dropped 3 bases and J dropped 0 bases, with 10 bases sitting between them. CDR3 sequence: CASSEGQTSTDTQYF. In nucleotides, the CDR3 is TGTGCCAGCAGTGAGGGCCAAACTAGCACAGATACGCAGTATTTT. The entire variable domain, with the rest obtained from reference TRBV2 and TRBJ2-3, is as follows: EPEVTQTPSHQVTQMGQEVILRCVPISNHLYFYWYRQILGQKVEFLVSFYNNEISEKSEIFDDQFSVERPDGSNFTLKIRSTKLEDSAMYFCASSEGQTSTDTQYFGPGTRLTVL.

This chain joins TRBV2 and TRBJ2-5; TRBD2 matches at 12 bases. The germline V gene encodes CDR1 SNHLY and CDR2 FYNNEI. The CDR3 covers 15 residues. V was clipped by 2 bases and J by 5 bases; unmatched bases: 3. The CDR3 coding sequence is TGTGCCAGCAGTGAACTAGCGGGGGGGCTCGAGACCCAGTACTTC. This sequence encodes CASSELAGGLETQYF.

The CDR3 reads CASSKNLAESYEQYF. Here the CDR3 DNA reads TGTGCCAGCAGTAAAAACTTAGCGGAGTCCTACGAGCAGTACTTC. J is TRBJ2-7 and V is TRBV13, with D possibly being TRBD2 (6 bases). CDR3 length: 15 amino acids. CDR1 is PRHDT, CDR2 FYEKMQ, per germline (reference sequence). The ends were cut back, 6 bases at V and 1 base at J, with 16 bases in the middle.

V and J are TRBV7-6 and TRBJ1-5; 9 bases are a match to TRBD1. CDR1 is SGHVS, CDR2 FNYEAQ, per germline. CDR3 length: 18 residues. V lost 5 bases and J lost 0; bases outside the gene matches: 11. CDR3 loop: CASSADRGLGYSNQPQHF. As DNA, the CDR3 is TGTGCCAGCAGCGCGGACAGGGGTCTGGGGTATAGCAATCAGCCCCAGCATTTT.

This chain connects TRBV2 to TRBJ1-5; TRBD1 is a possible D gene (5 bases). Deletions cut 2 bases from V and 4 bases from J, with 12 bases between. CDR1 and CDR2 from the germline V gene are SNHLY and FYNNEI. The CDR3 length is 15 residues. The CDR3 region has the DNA TGTGCCAGCAGTGAACAAAGACAGACTAATCAGCCCCAGCATTTT. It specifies CASSEQRQTNQPQHF.

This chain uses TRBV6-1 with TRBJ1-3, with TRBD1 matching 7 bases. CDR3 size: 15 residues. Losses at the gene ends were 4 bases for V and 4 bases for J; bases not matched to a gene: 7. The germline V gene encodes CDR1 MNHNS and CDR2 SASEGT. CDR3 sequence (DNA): TGTGCCAGCAGTGTTTGGGCGGGACAGGGAAACACCATATATTTT. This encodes CASSVWAGQGNTIYF.

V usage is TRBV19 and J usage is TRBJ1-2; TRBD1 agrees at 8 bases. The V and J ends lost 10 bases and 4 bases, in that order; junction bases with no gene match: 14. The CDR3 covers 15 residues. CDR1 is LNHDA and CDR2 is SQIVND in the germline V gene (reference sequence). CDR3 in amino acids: CATYNSGGASYGYTF. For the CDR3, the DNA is TGTGCCACCTACAACTCAGGGGGCGCATCCTATGGCTACACCTTC. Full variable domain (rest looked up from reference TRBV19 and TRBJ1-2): DGGITQSPKYLFRKEGQNVTLSCEQNLNHDAMYWYRQDPGQGLRLIYYSQIVNDFQKGDIAEGYSVSREKKESFPLTVTSAQKNPTAFYLCATYNSGGASYGYTFGSGTRLTVV.

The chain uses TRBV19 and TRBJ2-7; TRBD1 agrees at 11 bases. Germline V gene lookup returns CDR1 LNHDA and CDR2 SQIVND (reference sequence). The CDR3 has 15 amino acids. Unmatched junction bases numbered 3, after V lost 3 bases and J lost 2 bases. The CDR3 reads CASSIGGQGAYEQYF. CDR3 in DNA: TGTGCCAGTAGTATTGGGGGACAGGGGGCCTACGAGCAGTACTTC.

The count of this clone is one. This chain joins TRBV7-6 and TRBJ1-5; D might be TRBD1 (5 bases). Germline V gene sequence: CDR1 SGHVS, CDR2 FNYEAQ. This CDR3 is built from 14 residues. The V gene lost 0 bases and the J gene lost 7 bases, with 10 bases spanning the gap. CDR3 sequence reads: CASSLAQGRQPQHF. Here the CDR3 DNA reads TGTGCCAGCAGCTTAGCTCAGGGTCGACAGCCCCAGCATTTT. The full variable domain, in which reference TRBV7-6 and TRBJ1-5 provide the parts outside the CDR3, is GAGVSQSPRYKVTKRGQDVALRCDPISGHVSLYWYRQALGQGPEFLTYFNYEAQQDKSGLPNDRFSAERPEGSISTLTIQRTEQRDSAMYRCASSLAQGRQPQHFGDGTRLSIL.

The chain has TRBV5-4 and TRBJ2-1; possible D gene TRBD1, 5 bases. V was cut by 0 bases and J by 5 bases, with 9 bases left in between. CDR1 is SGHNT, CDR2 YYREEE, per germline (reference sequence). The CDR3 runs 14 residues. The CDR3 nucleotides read TGTGCCAGCAGCTTGGAACAGGTTAACAATGAGCAGTTCTTC. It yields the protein CASSLEQVNNEQFF.

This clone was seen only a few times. CDR3 nucleotides: TGTGCCAGCGGGAGGCGGGATTTGGAGACCCAGTACTTC. This encodes CASGRRDLETQYF. The J gene is TRBJ2-5, the V gene TRBV14; D may be TRBD2 (6 bases). Trimming cost V 8 bases and J 5 bases, with 15 bases left between them. This CDR3 region has 13 residues. Germline V gene sequence: CDR1 SGHDN, CDR2 FVKESK.

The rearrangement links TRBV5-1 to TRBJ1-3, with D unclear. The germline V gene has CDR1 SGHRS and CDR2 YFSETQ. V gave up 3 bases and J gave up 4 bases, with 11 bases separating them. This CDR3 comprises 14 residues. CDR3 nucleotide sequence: TGCGCCAGCAGCTCAGTCGGAGGAGGAAACACCATATATTTT. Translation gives CASSSVGGGNTIYF.

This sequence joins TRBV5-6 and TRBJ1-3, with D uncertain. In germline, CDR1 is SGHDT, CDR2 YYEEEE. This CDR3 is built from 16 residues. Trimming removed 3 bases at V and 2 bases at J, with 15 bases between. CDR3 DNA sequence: TGTGCCAGCAGCTATTCGGGGTATTCGGCTGGAAACACCATATATTTT. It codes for CASSYSGYSAGNTIYF.

The CDR3 reads CASMGILAGGGEQFF. For the CDR3, the DNA is TGTGCCAGTATGGGGATTCTAGCGGGGGGAGGGGAGCAGTTCTTC. The J gene is TRBJ2-1, the V gene TRBV19; 11 nucleotides line up with TRBD2. The CDR3 is 15 residues long. The V segment lost 7 bases and the J segment 10 bases; nucleotides outside the gene matches: 12. Germline V gene sequence: CDR1 LNHDA, CDR2 SQIVND (reference sequence).

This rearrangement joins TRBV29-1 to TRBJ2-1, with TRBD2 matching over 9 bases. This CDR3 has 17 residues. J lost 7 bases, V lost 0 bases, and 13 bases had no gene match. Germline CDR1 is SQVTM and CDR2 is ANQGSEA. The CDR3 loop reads CSVEEGASGDPGNEQFF. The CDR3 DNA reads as TGCAGCGTTGAAGAAGGGGCTAGCGGGGATCCAGGAAATGAGCAGTTCTTC.